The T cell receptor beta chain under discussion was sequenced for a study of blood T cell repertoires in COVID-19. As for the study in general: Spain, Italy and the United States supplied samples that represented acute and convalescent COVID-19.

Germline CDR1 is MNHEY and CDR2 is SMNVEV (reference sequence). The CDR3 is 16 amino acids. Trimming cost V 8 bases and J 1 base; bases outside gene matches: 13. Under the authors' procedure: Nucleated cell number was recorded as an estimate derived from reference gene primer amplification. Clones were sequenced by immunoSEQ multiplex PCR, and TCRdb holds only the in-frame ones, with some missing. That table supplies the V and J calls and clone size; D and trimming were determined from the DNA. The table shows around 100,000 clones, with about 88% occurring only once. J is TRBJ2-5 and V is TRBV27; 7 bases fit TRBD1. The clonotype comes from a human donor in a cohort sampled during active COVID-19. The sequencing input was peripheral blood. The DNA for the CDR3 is TGTGCCAGCTCCCGAGGGGGCAGTACCTTCCAAGAGACCCAGTACTTC. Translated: CASSRGGSTFQETQYF.